The rows below give T cell receptor beta chains drawn from one sample of a study of blood T cell repertoires in COVID-19. Profiling relied on immunoSEQ multiplex PCR, and the TCRdb table lists in-frame clones only, not all of them. The table records approximately 47,000 clones, 88% of them present only once. The specimen sequenced was peripheral blood. The source is a human donor with active COVID-19. The donor label of this sample is uncertain. The CDR3 runs from the conserved cysteine through the conserved F or W. A D gene is named only where the DNA matches it firmly. Clone size is given for some rows only: seen once, a few or many times, or a class if the clone is expanded.

j_gene | v_gene | abundance | d_gene | CDR3nt | CDR3aa
TRBJ2-5 | TRBV19 | NA | TRBD2 | TGTGCCAGTAGTATTCGGACTAGCGGTCAAGGATGGAGTGAGACCCAGTACTTC | CASSIRTSGQGWSETQYF
TRBJ1-2 | TRBV20-1 | NA | NA | TGCAGTGCTAGAGTAGAGTATGGCTACACCTTC | CSARVEYGYTF
TRBJ2-7 | TRBV27 | once | TRBD2 | TGTGCCAGCAGTTTATCATCGGGACTAGCGGGGGGCGAGCAGTACTTC | CASSLSSGLAGGEQYF
TRBJ2-6 | TRBV6-5 | NA | NA | TGTGCCAGCCAACGGGGGGCGGCTGGGGCCAACGTCCTGACTTTC | CASQRGAAGANVLTF
TRBJ2-1 | TRBV4-3 | NA | TRBD2 | TGCGCCAGCAGCCAACTCACTAGCGGGGGATCCTACAATGAGCAGTTCTTC | CASSQLTSGGSYNEQFF
TRBJ1-1 | TRBV2 | NA | NA | TGTGCCAGCAGTGAAGTAGGGAGGGACACTGAAGCTTTCTTT | CASSEVGRDTEAFF
TRBJ2-6 | TRBV3-1/TRBV3-2 | NA | NA | TGTGCCAGCAGCCAACGAGGTTCTGGGGCCAACGTCCTGACTTTC | CASSQRGSGANVLTF
TRBJ2-2 | TRBV7-3 | many | NA | TGTGCCAGCAGCTCGGGACATAACACCGGGGAGCTGTTTTTT | CASSSGHNTGELFF
TRBJ1-4 | TRBV6-5 | NA | NA | TGTGTCAGCAGTTACTCCATCGGGGAAAAACTGTTTTTT | CVSSYSIGEKLFF
TRBJ2-1 | TRBV19 | NA | NA | TGTGCCAGTAGTATCCGGTCAAGCTCCTACAATGAGCAGTTCTTC | CASSIRSSSYNEQFF
TRBJ2-1 | TRBV5-4 | NA | TRBD2 | TGTGCCAGCAGCGCGGGACTAGCGGGAGTCAATGAGCAGTTCTTC | CASSAGLAGVNEQFF
TRBJ2-1 | TRBV7-3 | NA | TRBD2 | TGTGCCAGCAGCCCCGCTAGCGGGGGGAATGAGCAGTTCTTC | CASSPASGGNEQFF
TRBJ1-3 | TRBV9 | NA | NA | TGTGCCAGCAGCGTAGCCCGGGTGGGAAACACCATATATTTT | CASSVARVGNTIYF
TRBJ2-7 | TRBV29-1 | NA | TRBD2 | TGCAGCGTAGTTGACACGGGGGGAAACGAGCAGTACTTC | CSVVDTGGNEQYF
TRBJ1-4 | TRBV3-1/TRBV3-2 | NA | NA | TGTGCCAGCGGTTGGGCAGGGAGGGCTGAAAAACTGTTTTTT | CASGWAGRAEKLFF
TRBJ1-5 | TRBV5-6 | NA | NA | TGTGCCAGCAGCACCAGAAGCAATCAGCCCCAGCATTTT | CASSTRSNQPQHF
TRBJ2-5 | TRBV24-1 | NA | TRBD2 | TGTGCCACCAGTGATCCTAGCGGGGGGGCACAAGAGACCCAGTACTTC | CATSDPSGGAQETQYF
TRBJ2-7 | TRBV6-2/TRBV6-3 | once | TRBD2 | TGTGCCAGCAGTTACCCTAGCGGGAGTGTGTCCTACGAGCAGTACTTC | CASSYPSGSVSYEQYF
TRBJ2-1 | TRBV24-1 | NA | NA | TGTGCCACCAGTGACCCACCCTCTAACAATGAGCAGTTCTTC | CATSDPPSNNEQFF
TRBJ1-2 | TRBV11-2 | few | NA | TGTGCCAGCCACTATTGGGGGCTTCGTCCAAGTCCTACCTTC | CASHYWGLRPSPTF
TRBJ2-1 | TRBV28 | NA | TRBD2 | TGTGCCAGCAGACCGCCCGGGACTAGCGGGAGAGCGGTCGATGAGCAGTTCTTC | CASRPPGTSGRAVDEQFF
TRBJ2-2 | TRBV7-9 | NA | TRBD1 | TGTGCCAGCCCTGGTTGGGGACAGTTAAACACCGGGGAGCTGTTTTTT | CASPGWGQLNTGELFF